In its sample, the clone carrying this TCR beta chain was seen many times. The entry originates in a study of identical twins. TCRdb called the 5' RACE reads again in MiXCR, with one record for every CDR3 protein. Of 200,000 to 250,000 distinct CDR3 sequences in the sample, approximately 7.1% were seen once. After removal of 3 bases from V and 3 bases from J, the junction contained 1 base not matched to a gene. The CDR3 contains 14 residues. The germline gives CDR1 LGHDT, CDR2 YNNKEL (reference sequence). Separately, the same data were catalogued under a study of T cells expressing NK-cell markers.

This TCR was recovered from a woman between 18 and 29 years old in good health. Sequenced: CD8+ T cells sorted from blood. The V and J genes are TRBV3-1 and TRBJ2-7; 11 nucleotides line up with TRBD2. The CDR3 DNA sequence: TGTGCCAGCAGCCATACTAGCGGGGGCTACGAGCAGTACTTC. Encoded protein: CASSHTSGGYEQYF.